The next 16 T cell receptor beta chains were all read from a single sample in a study of cytomegalovirus exposure and HLA in healthy donors. Use of 60 Vbeta and 13 Jbeta primers characterized the PCR. The method was immunoSEQ multiplex PCR; TCRdb's version includes in-frame clones alone and lacks a portion of them. The sample yields under 150,000 clones, 75% to 80% seen once. Material for sequencing was PBMCs. The origin of the receptors is a middle-aged woman in good health and CMV-seropositive.

This chain joins TRBV7-9 and TRBJ2-4, with TRBD2 matching over 8 bases. Unmatched junction bases numbered 7, after V lost 2 bases and J lost 7 bases. Per the germline V gene, CDR1 is SEHNR and CDR2 is FQNEAQ (reference sequence). This CDR3 spans 15 amino acids. The CDR3 loop reads CASSLYSGSGNIQYF. The CDR3 DNA follows: TGTGCCAGCAGCTTATACAGCGGGAGTGGGAACATTCAGTACTTC.

The chain is built from TRBV4-1 and TRBJ2-3; TRBD2 matches at 9 bases. The junction had 13 bases not matched to a gene; V was cut back by 4 bases and J by 5 bases. The germline V gene encodes CDR1 MGHRA and CDR2 YSYEKL. The CDR3 loop spans 17 amino acids. CDR3 loop: CASSRAGLAGRGDTQYF. DNA of the CDR3: TGCGCCAGCAGCCGGGCGGGTCTAGCGGGGAGGGGAGATACGCAGTATTTT.

The DNA for the CDR3 is TGTGCCAGCAGACCCCGGGACAGGGGTGAGCAGTACTTC. Its protein product is CASRPRDRGEQYF. The rearrangement uses TRBV6-5 and TRBJ2-7, with TRBD1 identical over 10 bases. Trimming at V came to 6 bases and at J to 7 bases, leaving 6 bases not matched to a gene. Germline CDR1 reads MNHEY; CDR2 reads SVGAGI. The CDR3 has 13 amino acids.

This rearrangement joins TRBV9 to TRBJ2-1; maybe TRBD1 (5 bases). V was clipped by 0 bases and J by 5 bases, with 9 bases between them. From germline, CDR1 is SGDLS and CDR2 YYNGEE. This CDR3 is built from 14 residues. CDR3 sequence (DNA): TGTGCCAGCAGCGTAGCCCCAGGGAACAATGAGCAGTTCTTC. It translates to CASSVAPGNNEQFF. Looking up the rest from reference TRBV9 and TRBJ2-1 gives the full variable domain: DSGVTQTPKHLITATGQRVTLRCSPRSGDLSVYWYQQSLDQGLQFLIQYYNGEERAKGNILERFSAQQFPDLHSELNLSSLELGDSALYFCASSVAPGNNEQFFGPGTRLTVL.

This chain connects TRBV23-1 to TRBJ2-3, with D possibly being TRBD1 (5 bases). TRBV23-1 counts as an open reading frame of uncertain function. The V and J ends lost 6 bases and 1 base respectively, with 17 bases between them. This CDR3 region has 16 residues. CDR3 nucleotides: TGCGCCAGCAGCCCGTCGGCGGACAAGGGCACAGATACGCAGTATTTT. Its protein is CASSPSADKGTDTQYF.

V gene TRBV14 combines with J gene TRBJ2-5, with a possible D match to TRBD1 (6 bases). Germline V gene sequence: CDR1 SGHDN, CDR2 FVKESK. The CDR3 sequence is 13 residues long. Trimming stripped 1 base from V and 6 bases from J, with 9 bases between. The chain's CDR3 is CASSQVGTQTQYF. The CDR3 DNA is TGTGCCAGCAGCCAAGTAGGGACACAGACCCAGTACTTC.

V usage is TRBV4-2 and J usage is TRBJ1-3; tentative D call: TRBD1 (5 bases). V was cut by 1 base and J by 1 base, with 11 bases left in between. This CDR3 has 16 amino acids. The germline gives CDR1 LGHNA, CDR2 YNFKEQ. CDR3 loop: CASSQGRGGSGNTIYF. CDR3 sequence (DNA): TGTGCCAGCAGCCAAGGGCGGGGGGGGTCTGGAAACACCATATATTTT.

This chain uses TRBV6-6 with TRBJ2-7; 10 nucleotides align to TRBD2. CDR1 is MNHNY, CDR2 SVGAGI, per germline (reference sequence). V shed 1 base and J 2 bases; nucleotides not matched to a gene: 5. CDR3 length: 16 amino acids. Here the CDR3 reads CASSYWLAGAAYEQYF. DNA for the CDR3: TGTGCCAGCAGTTACTGGCTAGCGGGAGCCGCCTACGAGCAGTACTTC.

This chain uses TRBV5-1 with TRBJ2-7; D remains unclear. The V end lost 0 bases, the J end lost 8 bases, and 12 bases lay between the germline ends. The CDR3 is 13 amino acids. Germline V CDR1 and CDR2: SGHRS, YFSETQ. The CDR3, as DNA: TGCGCCAGCAGCTTGGAATCACGAGGTAAGCAGTACTTC. As protein: CASSLESRGKQYF.

V usage is TRBV7-9 and J usage is TRBJ2-7, with D possibly matching TRBD2 (5 bases). This CDR3 is 13 amino acids long. Trimming left V 1 base short and J 3 bases short, with 7 bases between. Germline loops: CDR1 SEHNR, CDR2 FQNEAQ (reference sequence). CDR3 in DNA: TGTGCCAGCAGCTTAGATAGCGACTACGAGCAGTACTTC. Protein: CASSLDSDYEQYF.

The V call is TRBV7-3, the J call TRBJ2-5; D uncertain. Trimming left V 1 base short and J 3 bases short, with 6 bases between. Germline V lookup: CDR1 SGHTA, CDR2 FQGTGA. This CDR3 contains 13 residues. CDR3 nucleotide sequence: TGTGCCAGCAGCTTAAGCGGAGAAGAGACCCAGTACTTC. This codes for CASSLSGEETQYF.

The V and J genes are TRBV5-1 and TRBJ2-1, with a weak D call TRBD1 (6 bases). CDR3 length equals 16 residues. From germline, CDR1 is SGHRS and CDR2 YFSETQ. V was shortened by 0 bases and J by 4 bases, with 14 bases between the two germline ends. CDR3 in amino acids: CASSLGQAASYNEQFF. The CDR3 coding sequence is TGCGCCAGCAGCTTGGGACAGGCCGCATCTTACAATGAGCAGTTCTTC.

The chain uses TRBV2 and TRBJ2-7; D is ambiguous. Trimming shortened V by 4 bases and J by 0 bases, and 10 bases separated the two germline ends. Per the germline V gene, CDR1 is SNHLY and CDR2 is FYNNEI. This CDR3 comprises 14 residues. The CDR3 coding sequence is TGTGCCAGCAGTGGCACAAGGAGCTCCTACGAGCAGTACTTC. It codes for CASSGTRSSYEQYF.

The chain recombines TRBV5-6 with TRBJ2-5; 8 positions agree with TRBD2. Looked up from germline, CDR1 is SGHDT and CDR2 is YYEEEE. The CDR3 covers 16 residues. V lost 0 bases and J lost 2; bases outside the gene matches: 6. CDR3 nucleotides: TGTGCCAGCAGCTTGGTGGTTAGCGGGACTCAAGAGACCCAGTACTTC. It translates to CASSLVVSGTQETQYF. The full variable domain, with the rest looked up from reference TRBV5-6 and TRBJ2-5, is DAGVTQSPTHLIKTRGQQVTLRCSPKSGHDTVSWYQQALGQGPQFIFQYYEEEERQRGNFPDRFSGHQFPNYSSELNVNALLLGDSALYLCASSLVVSGTQETQYFGPGTRLLVL.

This chain uses TRBV2 with TRBJ1-5; no clear D gene. The germline V gene has CDR1 SNHLY and CDR2 FYNNEI. The CDR3 runs 15 residues. V was shortened by 3 bases and J by 2 bases, with 11 bases between the two germline ends. As DNA, the CDR3 is TGTGCCAGCAGTGAGGGCGGGAGGGGCAATCAGCCCCAGCATTTT. It yields the protein CASSEGGRGNQPQHF.

In this sample, this clone turned up once. The gene calls are TRBV5-6 and TRBJ2-7, with D tentatively TRBD1 (6 bases). The CDR3 is 15 residues long. Germline V gives CDR1 SGHDT, CDR2 YYEEEE. V was cut by 4 bases and J by 2 bases, with 16 bases left in between. CDR3 residues: CASSPTGTGTYEQYF. The CDR3 DNA is TGTGCCAGCAGCCCGACAGGAACTGGGACCTACGAGCAGTACTTC.